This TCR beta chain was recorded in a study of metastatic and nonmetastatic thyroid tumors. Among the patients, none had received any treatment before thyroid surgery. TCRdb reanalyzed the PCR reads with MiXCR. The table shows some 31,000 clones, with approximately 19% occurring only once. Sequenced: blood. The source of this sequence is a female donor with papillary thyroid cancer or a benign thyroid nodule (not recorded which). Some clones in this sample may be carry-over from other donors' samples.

CDR3 region: CASTQDSAGYTF. The CDR3 nucleotides read TGTGCCAGCACTCAAGACAGCGCTGGCTACACCTTC. The V call is TRBV14, the J call TRBJ1-2; D is perhaps TRBD1 (5 bases). The ends were cut back, 7 bases at V and 7 bases at J, with 13 bases in the middle. The germline V gene encodes CDR1 SGHDN and CDR2 FVKESK. This CDR3 has 12 residues. The whole variable domain, filled in from reference TRBV14 and TRBJ1-2, reads EAGVTQFPSHSVIEKGQTVTLRCDPISGHDNLYWYRRVMGKEIKFLLHFVKESKQDESGMPNNRFLAERTGGTYSTLKVQPAELEDSGVYFCASTQDSAGYTFGSGTRLTVV.